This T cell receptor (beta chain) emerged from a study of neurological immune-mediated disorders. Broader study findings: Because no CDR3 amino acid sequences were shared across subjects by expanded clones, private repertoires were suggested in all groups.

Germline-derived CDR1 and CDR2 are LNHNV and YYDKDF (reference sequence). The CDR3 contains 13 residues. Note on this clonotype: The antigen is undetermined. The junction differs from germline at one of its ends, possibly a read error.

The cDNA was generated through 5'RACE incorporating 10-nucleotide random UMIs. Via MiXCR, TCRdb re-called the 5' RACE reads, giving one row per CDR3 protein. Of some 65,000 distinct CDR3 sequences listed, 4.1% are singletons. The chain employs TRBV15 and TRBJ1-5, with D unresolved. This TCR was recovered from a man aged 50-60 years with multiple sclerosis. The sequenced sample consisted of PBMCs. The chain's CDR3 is CATSRGRNQPQNF. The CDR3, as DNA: TGTGCCACCAGCAGAGGACGGAATCAGCCCCAGAATTTT.